The 3 T cell receptor beta chains below all came from one sample that was sequenced in a study of T cell responses to AZD1222 COVID-19 vaccine. TCRdb's copy holds only in-frame clones and misses some; the assay was immunoSEQ multiplex PCR. The data contain roughly 130,000 clones, roughly nine tenths of them seen just once; the ten biggest clones take up 2.8%. Here the sequenced sample was peripheral blood, taken on day 0 of AZD1222 vaccination. These receptor sequences come from an adult in good health.

The rearrangement uses TRBV5-1 and TRBJ2-7; TRBD2 agrees at 12 bases. This CDR3 is built from 14 residues. The V and J ends lost 4 bases and 6 bases, in that order; junction bases with no gene match: 5. The germline gives CDR1 SGHRS, CDR2 YFSETQ. The CDR3 loop reads CASSLLAGGAEQYF. CDR3 nucleotides: TGCGCCAGCAGCCTACTAGCGGGAGGCGCCGAGCAGTACTTC.

The chain couples TRBV21-1 to TRBJ1-3; no check of the table's D call, TRBD1, against the DNA was made. TRBV21-1 is assigned pseudogene status. The CDR3 has 18 amino acids. CDR3 amino acids: CASSTIQTAGKAGNTIYF. CDR3 DNA sequence: TGTGCCAGCAGCACTATACAAACCGCAGGGAAGGCTGGAAACACCATATATTTT.

This clone has just a few counts. The genes are TRBV7-2 and TRBJ2-7, with D uncertain. The ends were cut back, 5 bases at V and 3 bases at J, with 17 bases in the middle. Per germline, CDR1 SGHTA and CDR2 FQGNSA. CDR3 length equals 15 residues. The CDR3 DNA is TGTGCCAGCAGCCCTGGCTTCTCTCGGCACTACGAGCAGTACTTC. This translates into CASSPGFSRHYEQYF. Full variable domain (remainder filled in from reference TRBV7-2 and TRBJ2-7): GAGVSQSPSNKVTEKGKDVELRCDPISGHTALYWYRQSLGQGLEFLIYFQGNSAPDKSGLPSDRFSAERTGGSVSTLTIQRTQQEDSAVYLCASSPGFSRHYEQYFGPGTRLTVT.